This T cell receptor (beta chain) appears in the sequencing data of a study of neoadjuvant anti-PD-1 for oral cavity cancer. General study points: With a few patients per group, TCR findings need larger cohorts.

A remark on this clone: Its antigen is not known.

Sample time point: after neoadjuvant nivolumab, at surgical resection. The patients had HPV-negative, locally advanced oral cavity squamous cell carcinoma. PBMCs were not maintained or expanded in culture before analysis. V was clipped by 5 bases and J by 1 base; unmatched bases: 2. Germline assignment: CDR1 MNHNS and CDR2 SASEGT. This CDR3 is 15 amino acids long. Six replicates per PBMC sample, mostly from roughly 450 ng of genomic DNA. Assay used: immunoSEQ multiplex PCR; TCRdb lists only in-frame clones, some missing. The table records 33,000 or so clones, 70% to 80% of them present only once. The rearrangement uses TRBV6-1 and TRBJ2-5; 12 bases map to TRBD2. Sample: PBMCs, taken after nivolumab (anti-PD-1) treatment. This TCR derives from a person between 40 and 85 years old with oral cavity squamous cell carcinoma. CDR3: CASSLLAGGQETQYF. CDR3 in DNA: TGTGCCAGCAGTCTACTAGCGGGGGGCCAAGAGACCCAGTACTTC.